Presented here are 5 T cell receptor beta chains from one specimen sequenced in a study of blood T cell repertoires in COVID-19. The repertoire was sequenced with immunoSEQ multiplex PCR; TCRdb's copy has only in-frame clones and lacks some. Of 80,000 to 100,000 clones in the sample, over 65% were seen once. Sequencing used peripheral blood. The receptors originated from a man in his 70s with COVID-19, enrolled during active disease.

The gene calls are TRBV12-3 or TRBV12-4 and TRBJ1-5; D is uncertain. The CDR3 is made up of 13 amino acids. V lost 6 bases, J lost 5 bases, and 11 bases lay in between. CDR3 nucleotides: TGTGCCAGCAGAAAACTGGGAGATCAGCCCCAGCATTTT. It yields the protein CASRKLGDQPQHF.

The chain carries TRBV11-2 and TRBJ2-2, with TRBD1 as a possible D gene (6 bases). There are 19 residues in the CDR3. V was trimmed by 4 bases and J by 1 base, leaving 22 bases between them. The germline V gene has CDR1 SGHAT and CDR2 FQNNGV. CDR3 sequence (DNA): TGTGCCAGCAGCTCCGAAGTTATACAGGGCCTGATGAACACCGGGGAGCTGTTTTTT. Translation: CASSSEVIQGLMNTGELFF.

V and J are TRBV18 and TRBJ2-5; 9 bases fit TRBD1. With V trimmed by 3 bases and J by 9 bases, 5 bases remained unmatched. Per the germline V gene, CDR1 is KGHSH and CDR2 is LQKENI. The CDR3 consists of 13 residues. CDR3 DNA: TGTGCCAGCTCACCTCGGACAGGGGTGGCCCAGTACTTC. The encoded protein is CASSPRTGVAQYF.

The chain links TRBV28 to TRBJ2-3; 8 bases match TRBD2. CDR1 is MDHEN and CDR2 is SYDVKM in the germline V gene. V lost 4 bases to trimming and J lost 1 base; unmatched junction nucleotides: 10. The CDR3 has 17 amino acids. The CDR3 region has the DNA TGTGCCAGCAGTTCTACTATATTACTAGCGGGCACAGATACGCAGTATTTT. Protein product: CASSSTILLAGTDTQYF. Full variable domain (outside the CDR3, taken from reference TRBV28 and TRBJ2-3): DVKVTQSSRYLVKRTGEKVFLECVQDMDHENMFWYRQDPGLGLRLIYFSYDVKMKEKGDIPEGYSVSREKKERFSLILESASTNQTSMYLCASSSTILLAGTDTQYFGPGTRLTVL.

This chain connects TRBV6-2 or TRBV6-3 to TRBJ2-2; weak D call: TRBD1 (5 bases). This CDR3 is built from 18 residues. Trimming removed 6 bases from V and 0 bases from J, with 20 bases in between. Germline lookup yields CDR1 MNHEY and CDR2 SVGEGT. CDR3 nucleotide sequence: TGTGCCAGCAGCCACCCTATGGGGCTAGGCGCGAACACCGGGGAGCTGTTTTTT. It yields the protein CASSHPMGLGANTGELFF.